This is a list of T cell receptor beta chains from one sample in a study of CD8 T cells in Susac syndrome. One entry per CDR3 protein, called by TCRdb with MiXCR from the immunoSEQ multiplex PCR reads. Among about 400,000 distinct CDR3 sequences, 75% to 90% were seen once, and the ten largest hold 0.09% to 0.15%. Sequencing used CD8+ T cells from PBMCs. These receptors all come from a human donor with multiple sclerosis. Both conserved end residues are part of each CDR3. D genes are given only for firm matches. Clone size appears in some rows only: once, few, many, or a class for an expanded clone.

abundance,d_gene,v_gene,j_gene,CDR3nt,CDR3aa
.,.,TRBV19,TRBJ2-7,TGTGCCAGTAGTATGTCGGCGGGGACCTCCTACGAGCAGTACTTC,CASSMSAGTSYEQYF
few,.,TRBV12-3/TRBV12-4,TRBJ1-2,TGTGCCAGCAGTTTAACCGAAACCTATGGCTACACCTTC,CASSLTETYGYTF
.,.,TRBV30,TRBJ1-1,TGTGCCTGGATTTCCGGGACCTCCATGGGTGAAGCTTTCTTT,CAWISGTSMGEAFF
.,TRBD1,TRBV27,TRBJ1-1,TGTGCCAGCAGTTGGGACAGGAGTTCCACTGAAGCTTTCTTT,CASSWDRSSTEAFF
.,TRBD1,TRBV2,TRBJ2-7,TGTGCCAGCACCGCAGGGACAGGGGTTTGGGAGCAGTACTTC,CASTAGTGVWEQYF
.,.,TRBV5-6,TRBJ2-4,TGTGCCAGCAGCTTTACGAGCGATGAGAACATTCAGTACTTC,CASSFTSDENIQYF
.,.,TRBV7-9,TRBJ1-1,TGTGCCAGCAGCTTAGGACCCGTATCGAACACTGAAGCTTTCTTT,CASSLGPVSNTEAFF
.,.,TRBV14,TRBJ2-1,TGTGCCAGCAGCCAAACTAGGAGCTCCTACAATGAGCAGTTCTTC,CASSQTRSSYNEQFF
.,.,TRBV6-4,TRBJ2-3,TGTGCCAGCAGTGCGGTCGGGGAGTCAGATACGCAGTATTTT,CASSAVGESDTQYF
.,.,TRBV12-3/TRBV12-4,TRBJ2-1,TGTGCCAGCGGTCAGGGCCAGCAGTTCTTC,CASGQGQQFF
.,.,TRBV5-1,TRBJ1-1,TGCGCCAGCAGCTTGGGTGTGTCGGGCCGGCTGGTAGAAGCTTTCTTT,CASSLGVSGRLVEAFF
.,.,TRBV6-1,TRBJ1-1,TGTGCCAGCCGAGGCCGGGGGGCGAGTTGTAGCGCTAAAGCTTTCTTT,CASRGRGASCSAKAFF
few,TRBD1,TRBV5-1,TRBJ1-1,TGCGCCAGCAGCTCGGACAGGGGAGGTATAGTAGCAGCTTTCTTT,CASSSDRGGIVAAFF
.,TRBD1,TRBV5-1,TRBJ2-2,TGCGCCAGCAGCTTGGATGGACAGGGGTATTCCGGGGAGCTGTTTTTT,CASSLDGQGYSGELFF
.,.,TRBV11-3,TRBJ1-1,TGTGCCAGCAGCTTAGATGGGACGGTGAACACTGAAGCTTTCTTT,CASSLDGTVNTEAFF
.,TRBD2,TRBV20-1,TRBJ2-7,TGCAGTGCTAGCAAGCGGGAGAGCTCCTACGAGCAGTACTTC,CSASKRESSYEQYF
.,.,TRBV19,TRBJ1-1,TGTGCCAGTAGGGTGGCTGGGGGAGTGACTGAAGCTTTCTTT,CASRVAGGVTEAFF
.,.,TRBV15,TRBJ2-3,TGTGCCACCAGCAGGTGGGCAGATACGCAGTATTTT,CATSRWADTQYF
.,TRBD1,TRBV4-1,TRBJ1-1,TGCGCCAGCAGCCATGAAGACAGGGCGGGCACTGAAGCTTTCTTT,CASSHEDRAGTEAFF
.,TRBD1,TRBV12-3/TRBV12-4,TRBJ1-1,TGTGCCAGCAGCTTGACAGGGGCGAGTAACGCTGAAGCTTTCTTT,CASSLTGASNAEAFF
.,.,TRBV28,TRBJ1-5,TGTGCCAGCAGTTTAAGGGCCATTTATAGCAATCAGCCCCAGCATTTT,CASSLRAIYSNQPQHF
.,.,TRBV7-9,TRBJ2-7,TGTGCCAGCAGCTTTGAAGGGAAAGAGCAGTACTTC,CASSFEGKEQYF
once,.,TRBV5-1,TRBJ2-7,TGCGCCAGCAGCTGGGACACCTACGAGCAGTACTTC,CASSWDTYEQYF
.,TRBD1,TRBV13,TRBJ1-2,TGTGCCAGCAGCCCAGGGGGTTTAGATGGCTACACCTTC,CASSPGGLDGYTF
.,TRBD1,TRBV12-3/TRBV12-4,TRBJ2-5,TGTGCCAGCAGTGTGGACAGGGGGACCCAGTACTTC,CASSVDRGTQYF
.,TRBD2,TRBV7-6,TRBJ2-7,TGTGCCAGCAGCCACAGCGGGGGCACCTACGAGCAGTACTTC,CASSHSGGTYEQYF
.,.,TRBV30,TRBJ1-1,TGTGCCTGGAGAGACCTAACAGGAGGAAACACTGAAGCTTTCTTT,CAWRDLTGGNTEAFF
.,.,TRBV28,TRBJ2-3,TGTGCCAGCAGTCCCGCCGGTGGGGGGGCACTTAGCACAGATACGCAGTATTTT,CASSPAGGGALSTDTQYF
.,.,TRBV2,TRBJ2-7,TGTGCCAGCAGTTGGACGGTGACCTACGAGCAGTACTTC,CASSWTVTYEQYF
.,TRBD2,TRBV4-1,TRBJ2-5,TGCGCCAGCAGCCAAGATCCGCTAGCGGGCGGGGAGACCCAGTACTTC,CASSQDPLAGGETQYF
few,.,TRBV4-1,TRBJ1-1,TGTGCCAGCAGCCAAGTTGGTGGGGGCACTGAAGCTTTCTTT,CASSQVGGGTEAFF
once,TRBD2,TRBV4-1,TRBJ2-1,TGCGCCAGCAGCCGAGAAAGCGGGGGGCTCAACAATGAGCAGTTCTTC,CASSRESGGLNNEQFF
few,TRBD1,TRBV20-1,TRBJ2-1,TGCAGTGCCGACTGGACAGGGGGGAGGTTCTTC,CSADWTGGRFF
few,.,TRBV6-5,TRBJ1-4,TGTGCCAGCAGTTACGACGGCTTAGCAGCCGAAAAACTGTTTTTT,CASSYDGLAAEKLFF
.,TRBD2,TRBV5-1,TRBJ2-5,TGCGCCAGCAGCCTAGGGACTAGCGAAACACAAGAGACCCAGTACTTC,CASSLGTSETQETQYF
.,.,TRBV4-1,TRBJ2-1,TGCGCCAGCAGCCAAGGAAGTACCGGGAACGGGCAGTTCTTC,CASSQGSTGNGQFF
.,.,TRBV27,TRBJ2-2,TGTGCCAGCAGCTCCGGGACACTCAACACCGGGGAGCTGTTTTTT,CASSSGTLNTGELFF
.,TRBD2,TRBV28,TRBJ2-1,TGTGCCTGGGGGAGGCGGGAGGACAATGAGCAGTTCTTC,CAWGRREDNEQFF
once,.,TRBV4-1,TRBJ2-7,TGCGCCAGCAGCCAAGGCCTAGGTACCGAGCAGTACTTC,CASSQGLGTEQYF
.,TRBD1,TRBV30,TRBJ2-2,TGTGCCTGGAGTAACCCTATCGAGGACAGGTTCGGGTTAGTGGTAACCGGGGAGCTGTTTTTT,CAWSNPIEDRFGLVVTGELFF
.,.,TRBV29-1,TRBJ2-7,TGCAGCGTTGAAGATCACCGCTACGAGCAGTACTTC,CSVEDHRYEQYF
.,.,TRBV19,TRBJ2-7,TGTGCCAGTAGTGCCGGAAAAGGCTACGAGCAGTACTTC,CASSAGKGYEQYF
.,.,TRBV20-1,TRBJ2-3,TGCAGTGCGAAAAGTAGGGGCACAGATACGCAGTATTTT,CSAKSRGTDTQYF
.,.,TRBV10-2,TRBJ2-7,TGCGCCAGCAGCGGATATAGACGAGTTCGCGAGCAGTACTTC,CASSGYRRVREQYF
.,TRBD1,TRBV11-2,TRBJ2-7,TGTGCCAGCAGCTTAGATCGGGACAGATTCTACGAGCAGTACTTC,CASSLDRDRFYEQYF
.,TRBD1,TRBV4-2,TRBJ1-1,TGTGCCAGCAGCCACCGGGACAGGGAGAACACTGAAGCTTTCTTT,CASSHRDRENTEAFF
.,TRBD1,TRBV4-1,TRBJ2-3,TGCGCCAGCAGCCAAGAGCTCGACAGGGAACCCTTCACAGATACGCAGTATTTT,CASSQELDREPFTDTQYF
.,TRBD2,TRBV6-2/TRBV6-3,TRBJ2-7,TGTGCCAGCAGTTACTCCCGGGAGGGGCAGTACTTC,CASSYSREGQYF
.,.,TRBV20-1,TRBJ1-4,TGCAGTGCGTGGGAGGCAGGGTCACCGGGGGGTGAAAAACTGTTTTTT,CSAWEAGSPGGEKLFF
.,.,TRBV29-1,TRBJ1-1,TGCAGCGTTGAGCCGGGACGGGGGAACACTGAAGCTTTCTTT,CSVEPGRGNTEAFF
.,TRBD1,TRBV30,TRBJ2-3,TGTGCCTGGGAAACAGGGGTGGGCACAGATACGCAGTATTTT,CAWETGVGTDTQYF
.,.,TRBV18,TRBJ1-2,TGTGCCAGCTCACCAAAGTACAGGCCGCCCTTTAACTATGGCTACACCTTC,CASSPKYRPPFNYGYTF
.,TRBD1,TRBV5-1,TRBJ2-2,TGCGCCAGCAGCCCCCCCCGGACAGGGGATGACACCGGGGAGCTGTTTTTT,CASSPPRTGDDTGELFF
.,TRBD1,TRBV3-1,TRBJ1-5,TGTGCCAGCAGCGGACAGGTCTATAGCAATCAGCCCCAGCATTTT,CASSGQVYSNQPQHF
.,.,TRBV4-1,TRBJ1-5,TGCGCCAGCAGCCAAGTGGGCAGGGATTATTTAGCGCCCCAGCATTTT,CASSQVGRDYLAPQHF
once,TRBD1,TRBV10-3,TRBJ1-1,TGTGCCATCAGAACCGGGACAGGGGGAAACACTGAAGCTTTCTTT,CAIRTGTGGNTEAFF
.,.,TRBV27,TRBJ1-4,TGTGCCAGCAGTTTTAACCCGGAGGGAGAGAAACTGTTTTTT,CASSFNPEGEKLFF